The 23 T cell receptor beta chains in this list originate from one sample, sequenced in a study of CD8+CD57+ T cells in acquired aplastic anemia. TCR beta VDJ and CDR3 were profiled, and genomic DNA was the template. TCRdb re-called the reads with MiXCR, one entry per CDR3 protein. The table has more than 200,000 distinct CDR3 sequences, almost 50% seen once. Patients chosen for sequencing had CD8+CD57+ cells that had expanded, as shown by flow cytometry. The sequenced sample consisted of sorted CD4+, CD8+, or CD8+CD57+ T cells (not recorded which) from PBMCs. The receptors originated from a human donor with aplastic anemia.

Of note for this clonotype: No conserved phenylalanine or tryptophan ends this CDR3, so it is likely a read error. The DNA is left out, because the CDR3 cannot be placed on it with certainty; the CDR3 is given as TCRdb lists it. The rearrangement uses TRBV5-1 and TRBJ1-4; the DNA was not used to check the table's D call, TRBD1. The CDR3 is 10 amino acids in total, end residues counted. Germline CDR1 is SGHRS and CDR2 is YFSETQ. This chain's CDR3 is CASSVQGRGY.

Regarding this clonotype: A much larger clone sits a single nucleotide away, making a read error possible. The chain recombines TRBV7-9 with TRBJ2-4; perhaps TRBD1 as D (7 bases). CDR3 length equals 17 residues. Germline-derived CDR1 and CDR2 are SEHNR and FQNEAQ (reference sequence). CDR3 nucleotides: TGTGCCAGCAGCTTAGCTGGAGGGACAGCTTCCAACAACATTCAGTACTTC. It encodes CASSLAGGTASNNIQYF.

V is TRBV6-1 and J is TRBJ1-5, with a weak D call TRBD1 (5 bases). Germline CDR1 reads MNHNS; CDR2 reads SASEGT. V was pared by 4 bases and J by 1 base, with 14 bases between. The CDR3 spans 16 residues. CDR3 sequence: CASSGTVGDSNQPQHF. CDR3 DNA sequence: TGTGCCAGCAGTGGAACGGTCGGGGACAGCAATCAGCCCCAGCATTTT.

This clonotype occurred a few times. The V and J genes are TRBV7-9 and TRBJ2-4; D ambiguous. The germline V gene encodes CDR1 SEHNR and CDR2 FQNEAQ (reference sequence). The CDR3 extends over 16 amino acids. Trimming shortened V by 5 bases and J by 0 bases, and 14 bases separated the two germline ends. Here the CDR3 reads CASSHTWALAKNIQYF. In nucleotides, the CDR3 is TGTGCCAGCAGCCACACCTGGGCGTTAGCCAAAAACATTCAGTACTTC.

This sequence joins TRBV20-1 and TRBJ1-1; tentative D call: TRBD1 (6 bases). Germline values: CDR1 DFQATT, CDR2 SNEGSKA (reference sequence). This CDR3 contains 15 residues. V lost 3 bases, J lost 0 bases, and 14 bases lay in between. CDR3 coding DNA: TGCAGTGCTAGTGCCGGGACAAGGTTGAACACTGAAGCTTTCTTT. This sequence encodes CSASAGTRLNTEAFF.

The V call is TRBV7-9, the J call TRBJ1-2, with 8 positions matching TRBD1. The CDR3 covers 15 residues. The V gene end was trimmed by 9 bases and the J gene end by 6 bases; junction bases not matched to a gene: 15. Germline V gives CDR1 SEHNR, CDR2 FQNEAQ (reference sequence). The CDR3 nucleotides are TGTGCCAGTAGTCAACAGGGGGGGGAAGAGCATGGCTACACCTTC. Amino acid sequence: CASSQQGGEEHGYTF.

At least ten counts were recorded for this clonotype. The rearrangement links TRBV6-6 to TRBJ1-5; the D gene is possibly TRBD1 (5 bases). The CDR3 extends over 17 amino acids. Trimming removed 6 bases at V and 0 bases at J, with 18 bases between. In germline, CDR1 is MNHNY, CDR2 SVGAGI (reference sequence). The CDR3 region has the DNA TGTGCCAGCAGCCCGGGACCTCCGGGGGTTAGCAATCAGCCCCAGCATTTT. It encodes CASSPGPPGVSNQPQHF.

This clonotype was counted many times. This chain connects TRBV20-1 to TRBJ1-1; 8 nucleotides line up with TRBD1. The ends lost 7 bases at V and 5 bases at J; junction bases unmatched: 3. The CDR3 length is 11 residues. Germline-derived CDR1 and CDR2 are DFQATT and SNEGSKA (reference sequence). The CDR3 sequence: CSVDRGTEAFF. The DNA of the CDR3 is TGCAGTGTAGACAGGGGTACTGAAGCTTTCTTT.

The rearrangement joins TRBV7-9 to TRBJ2-3; 11 bases match TRBD2. With 5 bases clipped from V and 1 base from J, the junction kept 5 bases outside the gene matches. The CDR3 contains 16 residues. From germline, CDR1 is SEHNR and CDR2 FQNEAQ (reference sequence). CDR3 DNA: TGTGCCAGCAGCCAACTGACTAGCGGGGGCACAGATACGCAGTATTTT. This gives the protein CASSQLTSGGTDTQYF.

The genes are TRBV29-1 and TRBJ1-1; D unresolved. V lost 7 bases, J lost 4 bases, and 13 bases lay in between. CDR3 size: 12 residues. Germline loops: CDR1 SQVTM, CDR2 ANQGSEA. The CDR3 sequence: CSATGDGTEAFF. For the CDR3, the DNA is TGCAGCGCCACTGGTGACGGCACTGAAGCTTTCTTT.

This clonotype was seen repeatedly, ten times or more. The rearrangement links TRBV10-3 to TRBJ1-1, with D uncertain. V was pared by 5 bases and J by 0 bases, with 10 bases between. CDR3 length equals 14 residues. The germline V gene has CDR1 ENHRY and CDR2 SYGVKD. In nucleotides, the CDR3 is TGTGCCATCAGTCCTGACGGGTTGAACACTGAAGCTTTCTTT. It specifies CAISPDGLNTEAFF.

This clonotype was recorded at least ten times. The chain joins TRBV20-1 to TRBJ2-1; possibly TRBD2 for D (6 bases). Germline CDR1 is DFQATT and CDR2 is SNEGSKA (reference sequence). The CDR3 covers 12 residues. V lost 8 bases and J lost 3, with 11 bases in between. The chain's CDR3 is CSMSGVYNEQFF. The CDR3 nucleotides are TGCAGTATGTCGGGGGTCTACAATGAGCAGTTCTTC.

The gene calls are TRBV2 and TRBJ2-1; TRBD2 might be the D (6 bases). The CDR3 totals 16 residues. The V gene's germline CDR1 is SNHLY and CDR2 FYNNEI. V was trimmed by 6 bases and J by 6 bases, leaving 21 bases between them. Here the CDR3 reads CASRPPRLGLGNEQFF. CDR3 coding DNA: TGTGCCAGCAGGCCTCCCAGACTAGGATTGGGCAATGAGCAGTTCTTC.

The table lists this clonotype with many counts. The V call is TRBV14, the J call TRBJ2-1; 7 bases line up with TRBD2. Germline V gives CDR1 SGHDN, CDR2 FVKESK. J lost 8 bases, V lost 4 bases, and 8 bases had no gene match. CDR3 length: 14 amino acids. CDR3 nucleotide sequence: TGTGCCAGCAGCCCGTGGACTAGGGACGATGAGCAGTTCTTC. Translating it yields CASSPWTRDDEQFF.

This clonotype was recorded many times. The chain carries TRBV12-3 or TRBV12-4 and TRBJ1-1; 9 nucleotides match TRBD1. After removal of 6 bases from V and 4 bases from J, the junction contained 12 bases not matched to a gene. This CDR3 has 16 residues. The DNA for the CDR3 is TGTGCCAGCAGCCAACAGTCCGACAGGGGGGGCACTGAAGCTTTCTTT. Amino acid sequence: CASSQQSDRGGTEAFF.

This chain joins TRBV5-1 and TRBJ2-2; D assignment may be TRBD1 or TRBD2 (5 bases each). This CDR3 region has 20 residues. Per germline, CDR1 SGHRS and CDR2 YFSETQ. The V end lost 6 bases, the J end lost 3 bases, and 30 bases lay between the germline ends. As DNA, the CDR3 is TGCGCCAGCATCTCGGGACCCGGGACGGCGAAAGGAACGGACACCGGGGAGCTGTTTTTT. This gives the protein CASISGPGTAKGTDTGELFF.

This clonotype showed up many times. CDR3 bases: TGTGCCAGCAGCGTAGCCCCTTCCCATCAGCGGGGATCCTCCTACGAGCAGTACTTC. Translated: CASSVAPSHQRGSSYEQYF. The gene calls are TRBV9 and TRBJ2-7, with TRBD2 identical over 7 bases. The CDR3 is 19 amino acids. After removal of 0 bases from V and 0 bases from J, the junction contained 15 bases not matched to a gene. The germline gives CDR1 SGDLS, CDR2 YYNGEE.

Many counts were recorded for this clonotype. J is TRBJ1-1 and V is TRBV13, with 7 bases fitting TRBD1. Per the germline V gene, CDR1 is PRHDT and CDR2 is FYEKMQ (reference sequence). The CDR3 length is 14 residues. The V and J ends lost 5 bases and 2 bases, in that order; junction bases with no gene match: 5. CDR3 in amino acids: CASSRTGVNTEAFF. DNA for the CDR3: TGTGCCAGCAGCCGAACAGGGGTCAACACTGAAGCTTTCTTT.

This clonotype showed up many times. In DNA, the CDR3 is TGCAGCGTTGATGAGGGAGGTCGTGGTAATTCACCCCTCCACTTT. Residues: CSVDEGGRGNSPLHF. J is TRBJ1-6 and V is TRBV29-1; unclear D gene. This CDR3 is 15 amino acids long. Trimming cost V 3 bases and J 6 bases, with 15 bases left between them. Germline CDR1 is SQVTM and CDR2 is ANQGSEA.

The CDR3: CASSQQGGDYEQFF. In DNA form, the CDR3 reads TGTGCCAGTAGTCAACAGGGGGGGGACTATGAGCAGTTCTTC. The J gene is TRBJ2-1, the V gene TRBV19, with D possibly being TRBD1 (8 bases). Germline-derived CDR1 and CDR2 are LNHDA and SQIVND (reference sequence). The CDR3 is made up of 14 amino acids. V dropped 5 bases and J dropped 8 bases, with 16 bases sitting between them.

The chain couples TRBV19 to TRBJ2-7; D unresolved. The germline V gene encodes CDR1 LNHDA and CDR2 SQIVND (reference sequence). The length of the CDR3 is 13 residues. V was shortened by 2 bases and J by 3 bases, with 8 bases between the two germline ends. Here the CDR3 reads CASSILAHYEQYF. In nucleotides, the CDR3 is TGTGCCAGTAGTATATTGGCGCACTACGAGCAGTACTTC.

V is TRBV10-3 and J is TRBJ1-2, with 9 bases aligning to TRBD1. V was clipped by 0 bases and J by 6 bases; unmatched bases: 14. The CDR3 has 18 amino acids. From germline, CDR1 is ENHRY and CDR2 SYGVKD. CDR3 DNA: TGTGCCATCAGTGAGTCGGGTTGGACAGGGGATAATTCGGATGGCTACACCTTC. Protein: CAISESGWTGDNSDGYTF.

This clonotype has more than one count but fewer than ten. The chain links TRBV18 to TRBJ1-5; 7 positions match TRBD1. This CDR3 region has 15 residues. Germline assignment: CDR1 KGHSH and CDR2 LQKENI. J lost 7 bases, V lost 4 bases, and 10 bases had no gene match. The CDR3 nucleotides read TGTGCCAGCTCACAGACCGACAGGGCCCGACAGCCCCAGCATTTT. Amino acids: CASSQTDRARQPQHF.